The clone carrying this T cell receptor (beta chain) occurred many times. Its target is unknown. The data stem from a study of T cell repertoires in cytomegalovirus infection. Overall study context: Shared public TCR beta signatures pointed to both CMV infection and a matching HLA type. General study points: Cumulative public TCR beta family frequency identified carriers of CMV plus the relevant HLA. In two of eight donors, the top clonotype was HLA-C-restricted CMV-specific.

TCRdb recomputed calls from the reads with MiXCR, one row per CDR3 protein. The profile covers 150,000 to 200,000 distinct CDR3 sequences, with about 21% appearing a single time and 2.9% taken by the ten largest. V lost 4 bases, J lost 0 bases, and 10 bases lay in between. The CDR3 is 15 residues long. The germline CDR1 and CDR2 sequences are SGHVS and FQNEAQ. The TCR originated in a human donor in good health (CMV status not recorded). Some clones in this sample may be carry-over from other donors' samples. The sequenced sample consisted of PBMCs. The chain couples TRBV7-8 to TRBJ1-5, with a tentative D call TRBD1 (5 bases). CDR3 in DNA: TGTGCCAGCAGCTCGGGACCTTATAGCAATCAGCCCCAGCATTTT. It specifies CASSSGPYSNQPQHF.